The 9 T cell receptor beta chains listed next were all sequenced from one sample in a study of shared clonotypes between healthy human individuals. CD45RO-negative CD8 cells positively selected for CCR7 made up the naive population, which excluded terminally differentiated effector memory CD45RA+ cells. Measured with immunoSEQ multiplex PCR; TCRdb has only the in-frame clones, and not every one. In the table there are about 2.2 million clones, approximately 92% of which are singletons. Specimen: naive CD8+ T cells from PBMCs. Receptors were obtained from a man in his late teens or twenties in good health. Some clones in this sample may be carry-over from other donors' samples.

As DNA, the CDR3 is TGTGCCAGCAGCTTAAATAGGGGTGAGACCCAGTACTTC. The encoded protein is CASSLNRGETQYF. V is TRBV13 and J is TRBJ2-5; a possible D gene is TRBD1 (5 bases). Germline values: CDR1 PRHDT, CDR2 FYEKMQ (reference sequence). The CDR3 covers 13 residues. Trimming pared 2 bases from V and 5 bases from J, leaving 9 bases between.

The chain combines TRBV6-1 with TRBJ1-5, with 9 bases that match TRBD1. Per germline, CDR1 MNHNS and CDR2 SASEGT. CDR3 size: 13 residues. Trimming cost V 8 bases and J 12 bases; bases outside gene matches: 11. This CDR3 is CASRDRDSWHQHF. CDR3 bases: TGTGCCAGCCGGGACAGGGATAGTTGGCACCAGCATTTT.

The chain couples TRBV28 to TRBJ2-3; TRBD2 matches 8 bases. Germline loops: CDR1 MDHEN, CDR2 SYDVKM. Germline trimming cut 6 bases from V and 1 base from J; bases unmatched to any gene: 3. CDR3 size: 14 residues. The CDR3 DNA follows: TGTGCCAGCAGACTAGCGGCCCGCACAGATACGCAGTATTTT. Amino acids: CASRLAARTDTQYF.

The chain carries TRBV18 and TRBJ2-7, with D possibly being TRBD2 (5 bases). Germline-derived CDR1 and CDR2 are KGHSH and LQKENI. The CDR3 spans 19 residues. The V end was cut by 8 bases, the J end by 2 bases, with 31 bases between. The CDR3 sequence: CASTLQFPFRRGLTYEQYF. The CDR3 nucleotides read TGTGCCAGCACCCTCCAGTTTCCCTTTCGACGGGGTCTTACCTACGAGCAGTACTTC.

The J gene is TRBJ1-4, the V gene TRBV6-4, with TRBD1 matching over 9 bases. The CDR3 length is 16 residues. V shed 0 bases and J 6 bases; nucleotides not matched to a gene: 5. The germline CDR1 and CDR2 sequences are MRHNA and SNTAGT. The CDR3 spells CASSDSFRDRDEKLFF. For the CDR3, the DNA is TGTGCCAGCAGTGACTCCTTCCGGGACAGGGATGAAAAACTGTTTTTT.

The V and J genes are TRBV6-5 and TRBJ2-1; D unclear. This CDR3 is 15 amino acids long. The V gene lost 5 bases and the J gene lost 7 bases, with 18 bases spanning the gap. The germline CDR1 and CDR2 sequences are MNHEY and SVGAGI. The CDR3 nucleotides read TGTGCCAGCAGTCTACCCAGCGAAGGTGGAAATGAGCAGTTCTTC. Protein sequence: CASSLPSEGGNEQFF.

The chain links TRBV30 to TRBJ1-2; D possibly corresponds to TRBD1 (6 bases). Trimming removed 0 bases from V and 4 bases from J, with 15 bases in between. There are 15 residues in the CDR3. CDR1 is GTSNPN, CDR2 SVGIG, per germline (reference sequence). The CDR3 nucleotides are TGTGCCTGGAGTGTACTGGGGGGCGCGGGCTATGGCTACACCTTC. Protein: CAWSVLGGAGYGYTF.

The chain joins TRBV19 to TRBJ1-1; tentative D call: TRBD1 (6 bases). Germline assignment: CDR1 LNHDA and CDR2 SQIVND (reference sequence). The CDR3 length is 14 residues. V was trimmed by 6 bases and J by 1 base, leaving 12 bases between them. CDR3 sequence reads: CASRGAGRNTEAFF. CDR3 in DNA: TGTGCCAGTAGGGGGGCAGGGAGGAACACTGAAGCTTTCTTT.

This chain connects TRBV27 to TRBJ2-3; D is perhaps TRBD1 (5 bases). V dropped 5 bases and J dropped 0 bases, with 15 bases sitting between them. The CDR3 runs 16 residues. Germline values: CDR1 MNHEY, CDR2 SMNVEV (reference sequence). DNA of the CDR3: TGTGCCAGCAGTAAAAGACAGCTAACTAGCACAGATACGCAGTATTTT. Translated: CASSKRQLTSTDTQYF.